Below are 15 T cell receptor beta chains sequenced from a single sample in a study of OX40 agonist ivuxolimab in advanced cancers. Profiling relied on immunoSEQ multiplex PCR, and the TCRdb table lists in-frame clones only, not all of them. The sample holds just over 30,000 clones, about 86% seen once. The starting material was CD4+ or CD8+ T cells sorted from blood, obtained in a trial of the OX40 agonist ivuxolimab. The receptors shown here come from an adult with an advanced solid tumor such as melanoma, head and neck, liver or kidney cancer.

This chain links TRBV4-1 with TRBJ2-7; 7 positions agree with TRBD2. This CDR3 contains 14 residues. Germline lookup yields CDR1 MGHRA and CDR2 YSYEKL. With V trimmed by 0 bases and J by 9 bases, 8 bases remained unmatched. The CDR3 DNA sequence: TGCGCCAGCAGCCAAGACATGGGGGGGTATGCGCAGTACTTC. Its protein product is CASSQDMGGYAQYF.

The chain employs TRBV15 and TRBJ2-7; D possibly corresponds to TRBD1 (5 bases). This CDR3 has 15 amino acids. Germline CDR1 reads LNHNV; CDR2 reads YYDKDF (reference sequence). Trimming shortened V by 5 bases and J by 5 bases, and 19 bases separated the two germline ends. CDR3 amino acids: CATSALGQGGDEQYF. CDR3 nucleotide sequence: TGTGCCACCAGCGCCTTGGGGCAGGGTGGCGACGAGCAGTACTTC.

The chain's CDR3 is CSVEGSAGSSYNEQFF. The CDR3 nucleotides read TGCAGCGTTGAAGGCTCAGCTGGAAGCTCCTACAATGAGCAGTTCTTC. The V gene is TRBV29-1, the J gene TRBJ2-1; D is unclear. Germline V gene lookup returns CDR1 SQVTM and CDR2 ANQGSEA. CDR3 length: 16 residues. V was clipped by 1 base and J by 0 bases, with 13 bases between them.

J is TRBJ2-1 and V is TRBV27, with D hard to call. The germline V gene encodes CDR1 MNHEY and CDR2 SMNVEV (reference sequence). Trimming cost V 0 bases and J 7 bases, with 10 bases left between them. This CDR3 contains 14 residues. The CDR3 DNA is TGTGCCAGCAGTTTATCGTCCAGAGCTAATGAGCAGTTCTTC. It yields the protein CASSLSSRANEQFF.

This chain connects TRBV5-1 to TRBJ2-3; D is undetermined. Trimming took 1 base from V and 1 from J, leaving 16 bases between them. From germline, CDR1 is SGHRS and CDR2 YFSETQ. The CDR3 sequence is 17 residues long. CDR3: CASSLRGLTERTDTQYF. Written as DNA, the CDR3 is TGCGCCAGCAGCTTGAGAGGATTAACAGAACGCACAGATACGCAGTATTTT.

V usage is TRBV6-6 and J usage is TRBJ2-7, with D perhaps TRBD2 (5 bases). CDR1 MNHNY and CDR2 SVGAGI come from the germline V gene (reference sequence). Deletions cut 6 bases from V and 5 bases from J, with 11 bases between. The CDR3 is 12 amino acids. The CDR3 reads CASSRSLDEQYF. In DNA, the CDR3 is TGTGCCAGCAGCCGCTCACTAGACGAGCAGTACTTC.

The rearrangement joins TRBV27 to TRBJ2-2; TRBD2 matches at 7 bases. With 0 bases clipped from V and 2 bases from J, the junction kept 3 bases outside the gene matches. Germline V gene sequence: CDR1 MNHEY, CDR2 SMNVEV (reference sequence). This CDR3 comprises 16 residues. The CDR3 DNA follows: TGTGCCAGCAGTTTATCTTCTAGCGGCAACACCGGGGAGCTGTTTTTT. As protein: CASSLSSSGNTGELFF.

The V and J genes are TRBV28 and TRBJ2-7; no firm D call. V lost 3 bases and J lost 6, with 6 bases in between. This CDR3 contains 11 residues. Germline V gene data show CDR1 as MDHEN and CDR2 as SYDVKM. The CDR3 sequence is CASSFNAEQYF. The CDR3 DNA is TGTGCCAGCAGTTTTAATGCCGAGCAGTACTTC.

The genes are TRBV15 and TRBJ2-2; 8 bases align to TRBD2. Germline CDR1 LNHNV, CDR2 YYDKDF (reference sequence). This CDR3 has 16 residues. V shed 5 bases and J 5 bases; nucleotides not matched to a gene: 10. The CDR3 DNA is TGTGCCACCAGCGGCGGCGGGGGGCTCTATACCGGGGAGCTGTTTTTT. Its protein product is CATSGGGGLYTGELFF.

Only a few counts were recorded for this clone. This chain uses TRBV5-1 with TRBJ2-1; the match to TRBD1 covers 9 bases. CDR1 is SGHRS and CDR2 is YFSETQ in the germline V gene. The CDR3 loop spans 16 amino acids. With V trimmed by 3 bases and J by 6 bases, 10 bases remained unmatched. CDR3 nucleotide sequence: TGCGCCAGCAGCTCGATAACGGGACAGGGATTCAATGAGCAGTTCTTC. The encoded protein is CASSSITGQGFNEQFF.

This chain uses TRBV4-3 with TRBJ2-2; tentatively, D is TRBD1 (5 bases). CDR1 and CDR2 from the germline V gene are LGHNA and YSLEER. The V end lost 2 bases, the J end lost 5 bases, and 6 bases lay between the germline ends. The CDR3 is made up of 13 amino acids. CDR3 DNA: TGCGCCAGCAGCCAACCAGGGACCGGGGAGCTGTTTTTT. It is translated as CASSQPGTGELFF.

This chain joins TRBV10-1 and TRBJ1-1; unclear D gene. V was clipped by 6 bases and J by 3 bases, with 11 bases between them. Germline V gives CDR1 WNHNN, CDR2 SYGVQD (reference sequence). CDR3 size: 13 residues. The DNA for the CDR3 is TGCGCCAGCAGGGAGGAAAGATACACTGAAGCTTTCTTT. Residues: CASREERYTEAFF.

This chain joins TRBV5-4 and TRBJ2-5, with no clear D. Trimming removed 4 bases from V and 1 base from J, with 11 bases in between. The CDR3 sequence is 14 residues long. Germline assignment: CDR1 SGHNT and CDR2 YYREEE (reference sequence). The CDR3 loop is CASSRAGSQETQYF. CDR3 sequence (DNA): TGTGCCAGCAGCCGAGCCGGAAGCCAAGAGACCCAGTACTTC.

The gene calls are TRBV27 and TRBJ2-1; 7 positions match TRBD2. The CDR3 runs 12 residues. The germline V gene has CDR1 MNHEY and CDR2 SMNVEV (reference sequence). The V segment lost 9 bases and the J segment 6 bases; nucleotides outside the gene matches: 5. CDR3 DNA sequence: TGTGCCAGTGGACCGGGAGGCAATGAGCAGTTCTTC. Residues: CASGPGGNEQFF.

By share, this clone counts as medium-sized. This rearrangement joins TRBV6-5 to TRBJ2-3, with D unclear. The germline CDR1 and CDR2 sequences are MNHEY and SVGAGI. The CDR3 length is 14 residues. The ends were cut back, 6 bases at V and 1 base at J, with 11 bases in the middle. DNA of the CDR3: TGTGCCAGCAGCTATCGAGGAGGCACAGATACGCAGTATTTT. Translation gives CASSYRGGTDTQYF.